What follows are 28 T cell receptor beta chains derived from one specimen sequenced in a study of CD8+ T cells in alopecia areata. cDNA reverse transcribed from extracted RNA served as the sequencing template. Clones were read by immunoSEQ multiplex PCR, and TCRdb kept only the in-frame ones, dropping some. The sample includes 150,000 to 200,000 clones, around 50% of them seen just once. The sequencing used CD4+ T cells sorted from blood, collected at week 0. These receptors all come from a human donor with alopecia areata.

About this clone: Within the sample, other DNA sequences also encode this same CDR3. The chain employs TRBV30 and TRBJ1-5; D unresolved. CDR3 length: 13 amino acids. Trimming removed 1 base at V and 5 bases at J, with 9 bases between. CDR1 and CDR2 from the germline V gene are GTSNPN and SVGIG (reference sequence). The DNA for the CDR3 is TGTGCCTGGAGTGGCCAGCCAGATCAGCCCCAGCATTTT. Translated: CAWSGQPDQPQHF. The full variable domain, with the rest looked up from reference TRBV30 and TRBJ1-5, is SQTIHQWPATLVQPVGSPLSLECTVEGTSNPNLYWYRQAAGRGLQLLFYSVGIGQISSEVPQNLSASRPQDRQFILSSKKLLLSDSGFYLCAWSGQPDQPQHFGDGTRLSIL.

This rearrangement joins TRBV6-5 to TRBJ2-6; D remains ambiguous. This CDR3 region has 13 residues. In germline, CDR1 is MNHEY, CDR2 SVGAGI. V shed 7 bases and J shed 2 bases, with 6 bases lying between them. In DNA, the CDR3 is TGTGCCAGCACGTCTCCTGGGGCCAACGTCCTGACTTTC. Translated, it gives CASTSPGANVLTF.

This rearrangement joins TRBV2 to TRBJ2-1; possible D gene TRBD1, 6 bases. The V and J ends lost 7 bases and 8 bases respectively, with 18 bases between them. The CDR3 extends over 14 amino acids. Germline V gene data show CDR1 as SNHLY and CDR2 as FYNNEI. In nucleotides, the CDR3 is TGTGCCAGCACCCAGGGGCACCGGGTTTATGAGCAGTTCTTC. Translating gives CASTQGHRVYEQFF.

The chain joins TRBV6-5 to TRBJ1-1; 8 positions agree with TRBD1. Per the germline V gene, CDR1 is MNHEY and CDR2 is SVGAGI. V lost 8 bases, J lost 5 bases, and 10 bases stayed unmatched. This CDR3 region has 14 residues. CDR3 bases: TGTGCCAGCGGTGAGAGACAGGGGCGGACTGAAGCTTTCTTT. Protein sequence: CASGERQGRTEAFF.

CDR3 protein: CASSFPGSYEQYF. CDR3 coding DNA: TGCGCCAGCAGCTTCCCAGGATCCTACGAGCAGTACTTC. This chain uses TRBV4-1 with TRBJ2-7; D gene ambiguous. The V end was cut by 5 bases, the J end by 1 base, with 9 bases between. The CDR3 has 13 amino acids. Looked up from germline, CDR1 is MGHRA and CDR2 is YSYEKL.

V usage is TRBV18 and J usage is TRBJ1-2; D remains ambiguous. The CDR3 is 12 amino acids. Germline V gene sequence: CDR1 KGHSH, CDR2 LQKENI. V lost 5 bases, J lost 8 bases, and 12 bases lay in between. The CDR3 is CASSKDGRGYTF. The CDR3 region has the DNA TGTGCCAGCTCAAAGGATGGCCGGGGCTACACCTTC.

V is TRBV29-1 and J is TRBJ1-1, with a possible D match to TRBD1 (5 bases). There are 10 residues in the CDR3. V dropped 7 bases and J dropped 4 bases, with 7 bases sitting between them. The germline V gene encodes CDR1 SQVTM and CDR2 ANQGSEA. The CDR3 loop is CSGGTTEAFF. As DNA, the CDR3 is TGCAGCGGGGGGACCACTGAAGCTTTCTTT.

The CDR3, as DNA: TGCGCCAGCAGCGAGCTGGGGGGAACCTATAATTCACCCCTCCACTTT. It yields the protein CASSELGGTYNSPLHF. The chain carries TRBV5-1 and TRBJ1-6, with D perhaps TRBD1 (5 bases). The V gene lost 4 bases and the J gene lost 2 bases, with 13 bases spanning the gap. The germline CDR1 and CDR2 sequences are SGHRS and YFSETQ. The CDR3 covers 16 residues.

This clone was counted between two and nine times. The chain has TRBV7-9 and TRBJ1-4; no reliable D call. V gave up 3 bases and J gave up 5 bases, with 10 bases separating them. This CDR3 spans 14 amino acids. Germline CDR1 and CDR2: SEHNR and FQNEAQ (reference sequence). The CDR3, as DNA: TGTGCCAGCAGCTTGACCATTTCGAATGAAAAACTGTTTTTT. Encoded protein: CASSLTISNEKLFF.

This clone was detected a few times. The gene calls are TRBV19 and TRBJ2-5; D tentatively reads TRBD1 or TRBD2 (5 bases each). This CDR3 has 13 residues. In germline, CDR1 is LNHDA, CDR2 SQIVND (reference sequence). Deletions cut 6 bases from V and 5 bases from J, with 13 bases between. The CDR3 DNA sequence: TGTGCCAGTAGCCAGAGGGGTCGCGAGACCCAGTACTTC. Translating gives CASSQRGRETQYF.

This chain connects TRBV19 to TRBJ1-2; tentative D call: TRBD1 (6 bases). This CDR3 region has 15 residues. Germline V gene lookup returns CDR1 LNHDA and CDR2 SQIVND (reference sequence). The V gene lost 4 bases and the J gene lost 4 bases, with 16 bases spanning the gap. The CDR3 DNA reads as TGTGCCAGTAGTACCAACAGGGTTGGGGGCTATGGCTACACCTTC. Its protein product is CASSTNRVGGYGYTF.

The rearrangement joins TRBV6-5 to TRBJ2-5; tentatively, D is TRBD2 (5 bases). Germline V gives CDR1 MNHEY, CDR2 SVGAGI. CDR3 size: 15 residues. Trimming shortened V by 5 bases and J by 1 base, and 14 bases separated the two germline ends. CDR3 region: CASSTPRGPQETQYF. Written as DNA, the CDR3 is TGTGCCAGCAGTACTCCTCGGGGTCCCCAAGAGACCCAGTACTTC.

CDR3 amino acids: CAWSIRGTYGYTF. DNA for the CDR3: TGTGCCTGGAGTATCAGGGGAACCTATGGCTACACCTTC. The chain is built from TRBV30 and TRBJ1-2; D might be TRBD1 (6 bases). The germline gives CDR1 GTSNPN, CDR2 SVGIG (reference sequence). V gave up 2 bases and J gave up 4 bases, with 11 bases separating them. The CDR3 is 13 amino acids.

V usage is TRBV5-6 and J usage is TRBJ2-3; 10 bases align to TRBD2. Germline assignment: CDR1 SGHDT and CDR2 YYEEEE. The CDR3 length is 15 residues. V gave up 0 bases and J gave up 8 bases; unmatched junction bases: 6. DNA of the CDR3: TGTGCCAGCAGCTTGGGGGGACTAGCGAGCGGTACGCAGTATTTT. Translated, it gives CASSLGGLASGTQYF.

The CDR3 is CASSLRRGGTETQYF. The CDR3 DNA follows: TGTGCCAGCAGCTTGAGGCGGGGGGGCACGGAGACCCAGTACTTC. This sequence joins TRBV7-9 and TRBJ2-5, with TRBD2 matching over 9 bases. This CDR3 has 15 amino acids. J lost 5 bases, V lost 3 bases, and 7 bases had no gene match. CDR1 is SEHNR and CDR2 is FQNEAQ in the germline V gene (reference sequence).

The chain combines TRBV30 with TRBJ2-1; D may be TRBD1 (5 bases). Germline V gene data show CDR1 as GTSNPN and CDR2 as SVGIG (reference sequence). Trimming cost V 7 bases and J 5 bases, with 18 bases left between them. The CDR3 loop spans 14 amino acids. The CDR3 here is CASRQTTDHNEQFF. DNA for the CDR3: TGTGCCTCGCGCCAAACGACAGACCACAATGAGCAGTTCTTC.

This chain links TRBV29-1 with TRBJ1-1; no clear D. This CDR3 is 13 amino acids long. Germline CDR1 reads SQVTM; CDR2 reads ANQGSEA. Trimming took off 4 bases at V and 1 base at J, with 10 bases between the two ends. CDR3 DNA sequence: TGCAGCGTTGGTTCCCCAGGGAACACTGAAGCTTTCTTT. It encodes CSVGSPGNTEAFF.

The chain combines TRBV6-1 with TRBJ2-7; 11 nucleotides match TRBD2. CDR1 is MNHNS, CDR2 SASEGT, per germline. The CDR3 loop spans 14 amino acids. V lost 5 bases, J lost 4 bases, and 4 bases stayed unmatched. CDR3 amino acids: CASSTTSGTYEQYF. For the CDR3, the DNA is TGTGCCAGCAGTACGACTAGCGGGACGTACGAGCAGTACTTC.

V and J are TRBV25-1 and TRBJ1-4, with D unresolved. Trimming pared 1 base from V and 8 bases from J, leaving 14 bases between. Germline V gene sequence: CDR1 MGHDK, CDR2 SYGVNS. This CDR3 contains 15 residues. CDR3 amino acids: CASSEFGGDPEKLFF. The CDR3 nucleotides are TGTGCCAGCAGTGAATTCGGTGGGGATCCCGAAAAACTGTTTTTT.

The rearrangement joins TRBV29-1 to TRBJ2-3, with D perhaps matching TRBD1 (6 bases). The CDR3 consists of 12 residues. Trimming left V 4 bases short and J 6 bases short, with 11 bases between. CDR1 and CDR2 (germline): SQVTM, ANQGSEA. The CDR3 coding sequence is TGCAGCGTTGGCGCAGGGGTTGATACGCAGTATTTT. Encoded protein: CSVGAGVDTQYF.

This chain links TRBV18 with TRBJ2-1; 13 nucleotides align to TRBD2. J lost 1 base, V lost 0 bases, and 3 bases had no gene match. CDR3 length: 18 residues. In germline, CDR1 is KGHSH, CDR2 LQKENI. CDR3 bases: TGTGCCAGCTCACCACCTACTAGCGGGGGGGCTTCCTACAATGAGCAGTTCTTC. As protein: CASSPPTSGGASYNEQFF.

This clone has a handful of counts. The chain links TRBV30 to TRBJ2-2; unclear D gene. With 3 bases removed from V and 13 bases from J, the gap between germline ends came to 21 bases. The CDR3 has 14 amino acids. Germline V lookup: CDR1 GTSNPN, CDR2 SVGIG (reference sequence). CDR3 in DNA: TGTGCCTGGAGCCGTTACACCCCCCCCGAAAGGCTGTTTTTT. Translated: CAWSRYTPPERLFF.

The chain uses TRBV2 and TRBJ2-7, with a possible D match to TRBD2 (6 bases). This CDR3 is 13 amino acids long. V was cut by 8 bases and J by 3 bases, with 14 bases left in between. Germline V gene data show CDR1 as SNHLY and CDR2 as FYNNEI. CDR3 coding DNA: TGTGCCAGCCGGAGGGACCCCAACTACGAGCAGTACTTC. Its protein is CASRRDPNYEQYF.

This clone occurred a few times. The chain has TRBV30 and TRBJ1-4; a possible D gene is TRBD1 (6 bases). The CDR3 contains 14 residues. Between the trimmed V and J ends, which lost 3 bases and 4 bases, there was a span of 12 bases. In germline, CDR1 is GTSNPN, CDR2 SVGIG (reference sequence). The CDR3 reads CAWRPGDGNEKLFF. The CDR3, as DNA: TGTGCCTGGAGACCAGGGGATGGTAATGAAAAACTGTTTTTT.

The V and J genes are TRBV29-1 and TRBJ1-1; 11 nucleotides match TRBD1. V shed 4 bases, J shed 1 base, and the junction held 2 bases outside the gene matches. CDR3 length equals 14 residues. Germline V gives CDR1 SQVTM, CDR2 ANQGSEA. CDR3 sequence (DNA): TGCAGCGTTGCCGGGACAGGGGGGAACACTGAAGCTTTCTTT. As protein: CSVAGTGGNTEAFF. The variable domain in full, with the rest retrieved from reference TRBV29-1 and TRBJ1-1, is SAVISQKPSRDICQRGTSLTIQCQVDSQVTMMFWYRQQPGQSLTLIATANQGSEATYESGFVIDKFPISRPNLTFSTLTVSNMSPEDSSIYLCSVAGTGGNTEAFFGQGTRLTVV.

This clone was observed a few times. The chain uses TRBV7-2 and TRBJ2-7; D ambiguous. V was pared by 4 bases and J by 4 bases, with 17 bases between. Germline CDR1 and CDR2: SGHTA and FQGNSA. This CDR3 has 15 amino acids. The CDR3: CASSSTPGVTYEQYF. The CDR3 DNA reads TGTGCCAGCAGCTCCACACCAGGAGTTACGTACGAGCAGTACTTC.

The J gene is TRBJ1-1, the V gene TRBV10-3; TRBD1 agrees at 9 bases. The V gene's germline CDR1 is ENHRY and CDR2 SYGVKD. V dropped 6 bases and J dropped 2; count of bases not matched to a gene: 4. The CDR3 is made up of 14 amino acids. This CDR3 is CAISRQGGNTEAFF. DNA of the CDR3: TGTGCCATCAGCCGACAGGGGGGAAACACTGAAGCTTTCTTT.

V gene TRBV6-5 combines with J gene TRBJ2-7; perhaps TRBD2 as D (7 bases). CDR3 length equals 15 residues. Per the germline V gene, CDR1 is MNHEY and CDR2 is SVGAGI. Trimming removed 2 bases from V and 4 bases from J, with 15 bases in between. The CDR3 protein is CASSYGGGPVYEQYF. The CDR3 nucleotides are TGTGCCAGCAGTTACGGGGGGGGGCCCGTTTACGAGCAGTACTTC.